The source of this T cell receptor (beta chain) is a study of blood T cell repertoires in COVID-19. Some clones are missing from TCRdb's copy, which holds only in-frame ones; the method was immunoSEQ multiplex PCR. The sample includes about 200,000 clones, approximately 83% of them seen just once. The germline CDR1 and CDR2 sequences are SGHTS and YDEGEE. Unmatched junction bases numbered 5, after V lost 5 bases and J lost 1 base. The CDR3 totals 15 residues. The chain is built from TRBV5-8 and TRBJ2-1; 8 positions match TRBD1. The TCR comes from a woman between 40 and 50 years old with acute COVID-19. The sequenced sample consisted of PBMCs or T cells enriched from blood (not recorded which). Here the CDR3 DNA reads TGTGCCAGCAGGCGATGGACAGGGTCCTACAATGAGCAGTTCTTC. The encoded protein is CASRRWTGSYNEQFF.